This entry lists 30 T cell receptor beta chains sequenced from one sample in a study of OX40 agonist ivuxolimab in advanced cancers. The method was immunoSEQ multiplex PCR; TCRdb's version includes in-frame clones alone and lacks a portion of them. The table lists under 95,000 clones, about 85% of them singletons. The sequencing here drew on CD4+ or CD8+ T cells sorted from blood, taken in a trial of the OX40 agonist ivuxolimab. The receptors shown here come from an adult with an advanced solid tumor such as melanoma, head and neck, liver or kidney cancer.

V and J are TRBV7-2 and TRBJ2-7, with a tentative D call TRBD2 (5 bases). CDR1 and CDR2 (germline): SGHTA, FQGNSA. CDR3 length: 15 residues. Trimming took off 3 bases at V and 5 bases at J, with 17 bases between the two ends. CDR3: CASSFIPGLSHEQYF. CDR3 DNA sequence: TGTGCCAGCAGCTTCATACCGGGATTGTCTCACGAGCAGTACTTC.

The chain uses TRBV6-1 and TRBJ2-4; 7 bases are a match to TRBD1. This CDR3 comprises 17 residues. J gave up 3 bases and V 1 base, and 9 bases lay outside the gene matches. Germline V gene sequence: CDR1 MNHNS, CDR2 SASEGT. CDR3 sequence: CASSEVARGQIKNIQYF. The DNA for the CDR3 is TGTGCCAGCAGTGAAGTGGCCCGGGGACAGATCAAAAACATTCAGTACTTC.

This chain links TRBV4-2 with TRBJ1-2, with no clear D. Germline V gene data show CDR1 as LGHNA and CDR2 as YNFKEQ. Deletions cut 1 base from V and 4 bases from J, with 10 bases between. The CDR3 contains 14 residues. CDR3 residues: CASSQGQNSYGYTF. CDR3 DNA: TGTGCCAGCAGCCAAGGCCAAAACTCCTATGGCTACACCTTC.

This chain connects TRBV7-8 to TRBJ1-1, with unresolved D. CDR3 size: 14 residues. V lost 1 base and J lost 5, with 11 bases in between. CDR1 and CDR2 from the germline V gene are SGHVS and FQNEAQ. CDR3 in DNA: TGTGCCAGCAGCTTAGGGGGTTATGGGACTGAAGCTTTCTTT. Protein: CASSLGGYGTEAFF.

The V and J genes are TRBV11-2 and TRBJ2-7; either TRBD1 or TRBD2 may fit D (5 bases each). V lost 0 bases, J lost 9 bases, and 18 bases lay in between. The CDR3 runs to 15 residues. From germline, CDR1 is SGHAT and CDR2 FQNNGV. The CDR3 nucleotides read TGTGCCAGCAGCTTAGAAGGGGTCTCACGGGGTGTGCAGTACTTC. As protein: CASSLEGVSRGVQYF. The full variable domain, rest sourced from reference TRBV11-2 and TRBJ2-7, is EAGVAQSPRYKIIEKRQSVAFWCNPISGHATLYWYQQILGQGPKLLIQFQNNGVVDDSQLPKDRFSAERLKGVDSTLKIQPAKLEDSAVYLCASSLEGVSRGVQYFGPGTRLTVT.

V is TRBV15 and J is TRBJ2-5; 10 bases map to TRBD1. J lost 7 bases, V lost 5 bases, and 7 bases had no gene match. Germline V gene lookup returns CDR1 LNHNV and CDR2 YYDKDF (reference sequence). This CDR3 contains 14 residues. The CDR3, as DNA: TGTGCCACCAGCTCTGACAGGGGGCATGGGACCCAGTACTTC. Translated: CATSSDRGHGTQYF.

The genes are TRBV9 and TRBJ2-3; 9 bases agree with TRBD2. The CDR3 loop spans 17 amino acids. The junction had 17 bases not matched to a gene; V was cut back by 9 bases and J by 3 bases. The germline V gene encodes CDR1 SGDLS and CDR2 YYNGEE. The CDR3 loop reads CATYLMASGVITDTQYF. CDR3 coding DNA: TGTGCCACCTACCTAATGGCTAGCGGGGTTATTACAGATACGCAGTATTTT.

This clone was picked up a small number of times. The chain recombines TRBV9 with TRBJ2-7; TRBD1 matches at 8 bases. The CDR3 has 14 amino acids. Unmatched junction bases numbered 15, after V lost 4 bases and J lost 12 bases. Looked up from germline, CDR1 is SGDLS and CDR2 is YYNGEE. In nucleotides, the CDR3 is TGTGCCAGCAGCCTCCGGCCCGGGACAGGTCCGTGGTACTTC. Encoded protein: CASSLRPGTGPWYF.

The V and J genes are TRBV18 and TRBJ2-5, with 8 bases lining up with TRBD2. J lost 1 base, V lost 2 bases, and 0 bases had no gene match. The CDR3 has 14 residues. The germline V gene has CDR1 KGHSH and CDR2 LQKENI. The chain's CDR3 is CASSPAGGQETQYF. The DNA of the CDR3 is TGTGCCAGCTCACCAGCGGGGGGCCAAGAGACCCAGTACTTC. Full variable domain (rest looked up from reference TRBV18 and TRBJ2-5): NAGVMQNPRHLVRRRGQEARLRCSPMKGHSHVYWYRQLPEEGLKFMVYLQKENIIDESGMPKERFSAEFPKEGPSILRIQQVVRGDSAAYFCASSPAGGQETQYFGPGTRLLVL.

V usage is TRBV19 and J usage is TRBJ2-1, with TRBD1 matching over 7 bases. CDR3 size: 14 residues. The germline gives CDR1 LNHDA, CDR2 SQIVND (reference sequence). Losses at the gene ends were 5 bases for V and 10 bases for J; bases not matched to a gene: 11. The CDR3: CASSWTGPRTEQFF. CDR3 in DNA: TGTGCCAGTAGTTGGACAGGCCCTCGAACCGAGCAGTTCTTC.

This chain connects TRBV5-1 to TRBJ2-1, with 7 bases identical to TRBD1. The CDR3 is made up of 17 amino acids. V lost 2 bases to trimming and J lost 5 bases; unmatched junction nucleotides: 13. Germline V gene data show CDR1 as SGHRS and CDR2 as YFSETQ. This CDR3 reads CASSLQPSAGGHNEQFF. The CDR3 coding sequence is TGCGCCAGCAGCTTACAACCTTCGGCAGGGGGACACAATGAGCAGTTCTTC. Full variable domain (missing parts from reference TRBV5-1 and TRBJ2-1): KAGVTQTPRYLIKTRGQQVTLSCSPISGHRSVSWYQQTPGQGLQFLFEYFSETQRNKGNFPGRFSGRQFSNSRSEMNVSTLELGDSALYLCASSLQPSAGGHNEQFFGPGTRLTVL.

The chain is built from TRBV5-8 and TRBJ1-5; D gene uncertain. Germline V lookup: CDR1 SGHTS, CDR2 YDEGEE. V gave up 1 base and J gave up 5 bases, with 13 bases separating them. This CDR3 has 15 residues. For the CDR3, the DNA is TGTGCCAGCAGCTTGCGAGGTCAAGGGCATCAGCCCCAGCATTTT. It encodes CASSLRGQGHQPQHF.

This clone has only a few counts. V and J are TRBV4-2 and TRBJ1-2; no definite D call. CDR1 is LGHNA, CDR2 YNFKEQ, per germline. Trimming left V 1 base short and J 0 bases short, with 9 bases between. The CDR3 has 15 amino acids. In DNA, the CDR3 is TGTGCCAGCAGCCAAGGCCACGAAGCTAACTATGGCTACACCTTC. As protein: CASSQGHEANYGYTF.

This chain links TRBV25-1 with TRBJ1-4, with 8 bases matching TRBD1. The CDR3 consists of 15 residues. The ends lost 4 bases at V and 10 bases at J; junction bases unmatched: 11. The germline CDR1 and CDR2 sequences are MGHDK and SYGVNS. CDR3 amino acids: CASSVAWQGARKLFF. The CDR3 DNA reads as TGTGCCAGCAGTGTCGCTTGGCAGGGGGCGCGAAAACTGTTTTTT.

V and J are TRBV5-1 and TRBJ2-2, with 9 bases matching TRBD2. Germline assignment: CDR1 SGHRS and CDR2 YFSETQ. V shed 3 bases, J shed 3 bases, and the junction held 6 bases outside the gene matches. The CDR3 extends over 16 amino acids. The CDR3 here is CASSWGSGRYTGELFF. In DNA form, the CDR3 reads TGCGCCAGCAGCTGGGGTAGCGGGAGATACACCGGGGAGCTGTTTTTT.

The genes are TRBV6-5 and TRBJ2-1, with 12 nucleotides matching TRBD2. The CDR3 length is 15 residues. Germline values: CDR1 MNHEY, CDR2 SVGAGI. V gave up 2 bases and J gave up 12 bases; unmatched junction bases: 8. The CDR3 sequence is CASSYAASGGAGQFF. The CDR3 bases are TGTGCCAGCAGTTACGCGGCTAGCGGGGGGGCAGGGCAGTTCTTC.

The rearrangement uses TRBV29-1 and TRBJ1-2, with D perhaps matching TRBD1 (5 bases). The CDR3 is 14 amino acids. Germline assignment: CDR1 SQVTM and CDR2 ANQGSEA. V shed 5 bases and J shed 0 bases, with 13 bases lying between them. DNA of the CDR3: TGCAGCGTTCGCTCGTCAGGGACTAACTATGGCTACACCTTC. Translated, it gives CSVRSSGTNYGYTF.

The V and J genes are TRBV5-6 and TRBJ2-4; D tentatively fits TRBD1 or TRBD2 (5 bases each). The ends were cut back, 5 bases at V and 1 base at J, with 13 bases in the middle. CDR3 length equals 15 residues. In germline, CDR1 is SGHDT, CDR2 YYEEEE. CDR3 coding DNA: TGTGCCAGCAGGGCCGGGACCGTGGCCAAAAACATTCAGTACTTC. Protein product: CASRAGTVAKNIQYF.

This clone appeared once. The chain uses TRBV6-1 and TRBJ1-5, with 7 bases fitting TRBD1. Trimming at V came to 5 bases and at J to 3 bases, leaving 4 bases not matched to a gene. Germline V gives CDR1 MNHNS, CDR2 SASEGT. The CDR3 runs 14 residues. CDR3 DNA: TGTGCCAGCAGTTGGACAGGAATCAATCAGCCCCAGCATTTT. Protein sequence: CASSWTGINQPQHF.

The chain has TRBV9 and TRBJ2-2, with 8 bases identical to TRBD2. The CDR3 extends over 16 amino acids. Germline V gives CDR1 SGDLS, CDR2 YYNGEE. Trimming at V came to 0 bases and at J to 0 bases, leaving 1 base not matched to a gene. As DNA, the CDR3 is TGTGCCAGCAGCGTAGTGGGACTAGCGAACACCGGGGAGCTGTTTTTT. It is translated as CASSVVGLANTGELFF.

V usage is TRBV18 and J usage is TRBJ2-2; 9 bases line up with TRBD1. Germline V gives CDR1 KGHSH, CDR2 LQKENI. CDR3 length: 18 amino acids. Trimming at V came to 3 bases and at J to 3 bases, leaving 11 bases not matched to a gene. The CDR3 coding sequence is TGTGCCAGCTCACCCGGGACAGGGACGGGAAAGTACACCGGGGAGCTGTTTTTT. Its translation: CASSPGTGTGKYTGELFF.

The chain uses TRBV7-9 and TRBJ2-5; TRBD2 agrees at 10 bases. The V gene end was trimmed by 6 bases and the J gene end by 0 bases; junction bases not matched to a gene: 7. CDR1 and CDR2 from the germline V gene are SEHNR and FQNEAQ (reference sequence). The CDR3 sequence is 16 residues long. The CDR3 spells CASRKSGRGNQETQYF. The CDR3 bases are TGTGCCAGCAGGAAAAGCGGGAGGGGAAACCAAGAGACCCAGTACTTC.

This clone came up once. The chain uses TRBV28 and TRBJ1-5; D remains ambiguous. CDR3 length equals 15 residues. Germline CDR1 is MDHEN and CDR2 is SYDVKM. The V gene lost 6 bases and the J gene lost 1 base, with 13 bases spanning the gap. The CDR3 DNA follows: TGTGCCAGCAGCCCCGCCCGTGGCAGCAATCAGCCCCAGCATTTT. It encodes CASSPARGSNQPQHF.

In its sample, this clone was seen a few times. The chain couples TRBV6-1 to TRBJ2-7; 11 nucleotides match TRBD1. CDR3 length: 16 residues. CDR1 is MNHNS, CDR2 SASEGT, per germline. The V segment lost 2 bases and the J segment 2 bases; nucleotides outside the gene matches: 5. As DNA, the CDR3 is TGTGCCAGCAGTGAATTTGGGGGACAGGGGGCCTACGAGCAGTACTTC. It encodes CASSEFGGQGAYEQYF.

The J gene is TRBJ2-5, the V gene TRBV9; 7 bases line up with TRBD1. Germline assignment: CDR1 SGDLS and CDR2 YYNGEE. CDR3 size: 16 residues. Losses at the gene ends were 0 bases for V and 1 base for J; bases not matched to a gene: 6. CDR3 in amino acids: CASSVGARDSQETQYF. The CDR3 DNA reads TGTGCCAGCAGCGTAGGAGCCCGGGACAGCCAAGAGACCCAGTACTTC.

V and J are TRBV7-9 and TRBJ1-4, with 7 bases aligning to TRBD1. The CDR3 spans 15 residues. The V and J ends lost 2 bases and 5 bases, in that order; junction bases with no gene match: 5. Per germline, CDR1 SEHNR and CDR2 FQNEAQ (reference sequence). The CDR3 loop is CASSLIGGQNEKLFF. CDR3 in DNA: TGTGCCAGCAGCTTAATAGGGGGCCAGAATGAAAAACTGTTTTTT. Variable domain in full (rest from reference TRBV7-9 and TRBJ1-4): DTGVSQNPRHKITKRGQNVTFRCDPISEHNRLYWYRQTLGQGPEFLTYFQNEAQLEKSRLLSDRFSAERPKGSFSTLEIQRTEQGDSAMYLCASSLIGGQNEKLFFGSGTQLSVL.

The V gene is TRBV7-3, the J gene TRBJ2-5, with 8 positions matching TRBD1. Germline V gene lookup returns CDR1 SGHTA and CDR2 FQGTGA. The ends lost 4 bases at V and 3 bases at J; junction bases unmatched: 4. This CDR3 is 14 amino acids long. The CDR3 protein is CASSSTGAKETQYF. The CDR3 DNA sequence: TGTGCCAGCAGCTCGACAGGGGCAAAAGAGACCCAGTACTTC.

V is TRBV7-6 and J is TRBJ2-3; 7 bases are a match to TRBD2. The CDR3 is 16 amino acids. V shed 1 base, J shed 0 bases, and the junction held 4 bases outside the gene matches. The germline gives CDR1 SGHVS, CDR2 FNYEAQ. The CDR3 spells CASSLGSGASTDTQYF. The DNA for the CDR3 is TGTGCCAGCAGCTTAGGCAGCGGGGCTAGCACAGATACGCAGTATTTT.

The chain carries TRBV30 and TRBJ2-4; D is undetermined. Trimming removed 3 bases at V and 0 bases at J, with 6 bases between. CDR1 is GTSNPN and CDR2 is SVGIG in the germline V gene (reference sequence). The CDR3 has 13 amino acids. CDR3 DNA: TGTGCCTGGAGAGATGAAGCCAAAAACATTCAGTACTTC. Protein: CAWRDEAKNIQYF.

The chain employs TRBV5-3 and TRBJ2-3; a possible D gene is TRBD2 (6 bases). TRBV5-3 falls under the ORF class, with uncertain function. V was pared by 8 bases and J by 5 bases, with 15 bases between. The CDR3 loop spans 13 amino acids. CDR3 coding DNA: TGTGCCAGCAGCCCGAGCGGGTTAGATACGCAGTATTTT. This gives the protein CASSPSGLDTQYF.